Presented here are 6 T cell receptor beta chains from one specimen sequenced in a study of T cells in Graves' hyperthyroidism and ophthalmopathy. Authors of the study amplified TCR beta CDR3 regions from RNA transcripts. A set of HTBI primers served as the primers for a first-round RT-PCR of the TCR CDR3. A single record per CDR3 protein comes from TCRdb applying MiXCR to the multiplex PCR reads. The repertoire holds around 300,000 distinct CDR3 sequences, with 20% to 25% as singletons. Sample: blood. Receptors originate from a man aged 25 to 40 with Graves' ophthalmopathy.

DNA of the CDR3: TGTGCCAGCAGCTTTAGGGACCCGAGTAGCGGGGAGTTCTACGAGCAGTACTTC. Amino acid sequence: CASSFRDPSSGEFYEQYF. The gene calls are TRBV7-9 and TRBJ2-7; 8 bases are shared with TRBD2. Germline V gene data show CDR1 as SEHNR and CDR2 as FQNEAQ (reference sequence). V lost 3 bases and J lost 3; bases outside the gene matches: 16. This CDR3 region has 18 residues.

The chain couples TRBV3-1 to TRBJ2-1, with D possibly matching TRBD2 (5 bases). V dropped 5 bases and J dropped 3 bases, with 8 bases sitting between them. The CDR3 is made up of 13 amino acids. The germline gives CDR1 LGHDT, CDR2 YNNKEL (reference sequence). The chain's CDR3 is CASSARDYNEQFF. CDR3 bases: TGTGCCAGCAGCGCTCGGGACTACAATGAGCAGTTCTTC.

A few counts support this clonotype. The chain joins TRBV25-1 to TRBJ1-1; TRBD1 matches at 7 bases. From germline, CDR1 is MGHDK and CDR2 SYGVNS. This CDR3 comprises 15 residues. V gave up 1 base and J gave up 1 base; unmatched junction bases: 3. The CDR3 region has the DNA TGTGCCAGCAGTGAATGGACAGGCCAGAACACTGAAGCTTTCTTT. Amino acid sequence: CASSEWTGQNTEAFF.

This clonotype was detected a few times. This chain connects TRBV12-3 or TRBV12-4 to TRBJ2-4, with 13 bases identical to TRBD2. Trimming removed 5 bases from V and 0 bases from J; junction bases left unmatched: 25. This CDR3 contains 24 residues. This CDR3 is CASSQAGTGKTKLAGGLAKNIQYF. The CDR3 bases are TGTGCCAGCAGTCAAGCCGGGACAGGGAAGACTAAACTAGCGGGAGGGCTAGCCAAAAACATTCAGTACTTC.

This sequence joins TRBV2 and TRBJ2-7; D not certain. The germline V gene has CDR1 SNHLY and CDR2 FYNNEI. V lost 1 base to trimming and J lost 2 bases, with 12 bases between them. CDR3 size: 15 residues. Written as DNA, the CDR3 is TGTGCCAGCAGTGAAGGGAATTTTTCCCCCTACGAGCAGTACTTC. Translating it yields CASSEGNFSPYEQYF.

The chain uses TRBV6-1 and TRBJ1-6; D perhaps matches TRBD1 (6 bases). Trimming pared 6 bases from V and 10 bases from J, leaving 16 bases between. From germline, CDR1 is MNHNS and CDR2 SASEGT. This CDR3 has 14 amino acids. This CDR3 reads CASRKQGPESPLHF. The CDR3 nucleotides read TGTGCCAGCAGAAAACAGGGACCCGAATCACCCCTCCACTTT.